This TCR beta chain was found in a study of fetal regulatory T cell absence and autoimmunity. Study-wide findings and caveats: Some top pancreas TCR clones were over 80-fold enriched versus cord blood. Pancreas and cord blood did not differ much in TRB family usage.

Notes on this clone: The antigen remains undetermined.

Sequencing was at survey level. Libraries were prepared by immunoSEQ multiplex PCR; TCRdb keeps only in-frame clonotypes and omits some of them. Of approximately 46,000 clones in the sample, approximately 80% were seen once. The CDR3 extends over 14 amino acids. Germline V gene sequence: CDR1 SGHKS, CDR2 YYEKEE (reference sequence). Trimming stripped 1 base from V and 1 base from J, with 8 bases between. Material: cord blood. J is TRBJ2-5 and V is TRBV5-5, with a possible D match to TRBD1 (6 bases). The clonotype comes from a newborn boy with IPEX syndrome. Written as DNA, the CDR3 is TGTGCCAGCAGCTTGTCGACAGGCCAAGAGACCCAGTACTTC. It yields the protein CASSLSTGQETQYF.